Listed here are 24 T cell receptor beta chains from one sample, sequenced in a study of tumor-infiltrating lymphocytes in primary liver carcinoma. With a constant-region primer, TCR beta cDNA was made from approximately 510 ng of total RNA. Three-round nested multiplex PCR performed with slightly modified ARM-PCR produced the TCR beta libraries. A C-beta reverse primer and TRBV1-TRBV30 forward primers served in each of the first two PCR rounds, at 10 cycles apiece. MiXCR was run by TCRdb on the multiplex PCR reads, yielding one entry per CDR3 protein. The profile shows tens of thousands of distinct CDR3 sequences, more than 65% of them singletons. Both RNA and DNA were isolated together from approximately 22-30 mg of bulk tissue that had not been sorted. Sequencing used liver tumor tissue from sampling region 1. The subset: tumor region T1, superior pole. Receptors were obtained from a man aged 35-49 years with primary liver carcinoma and hepatitis B virus infection.

Worth noting for this clonotype: A read error may account for a junction end that differs from germline. This rearrangement joins TRBV14 to TRBJ2-5; 13 bases match TRBD2. The CDR3 spans 15 residues. Germline-derived CDR1 and CDR2 are SGHDN and FVKESK. The CDR3, as DNA: TGCGCCTGCAGCCAAGGACTAGCGGGAGTCGAGACCCAGTACTTC. This gives the protein CACSQGLAGVETQYF.

This clonotype was seen a few times. This chain uses TRBV20-1 with TRBJ1-1; D perhaps matches TRBD1 (6 bases). V lost 2 bases and J 1 base, leaving 11 bases between the germline ends. The germline V gene encodes CDR1 DFQATT and CDR2 SNEGSKA (reference sequence). This CDR3 has 14 residues. The CDR3 sequence: CSARWTEGNTEAFF. DNA for the CDR3: TGCAGTGCTAGATGGACAGAAGGGAACACTGAAGCTTTCTTT.

There are a few counts of this clonotype. V usage is TRBV7-3 and J usage is TRBJ2-1, with TRBD1 matching 8 bases. The CDR3 is made up of 16 amino acids. Germline CDR1 is SGHTA and CDR2 is FQGTGA. V was clipped by 2 bases and J by 1 base; unmatched bases: 4. The CDR3 loop is CASSLQGQVSYNEQFF. In nucleotides, the CDR3 is TGTGCCAGCAGCTTACAGGGACAGGTTTCCTACAATGAGCAGTTCTTC.

Turning to this clonotype: Relative to the germline gene, one junction end is altered; a read error may explain this. The gene calls are TRBV5-1 and TRBJ2-1, with D perhaps matching TRBD2 (6 bases). Germline V gene lookup returns CDR1 SGHRS and CDR2 YFSETQ. The CDR3 is 17 amino acids. The CDR3 DNA reads TGCGCCAACAGCTTGGTACGGGACTCCGGCTCCTACAATGAGCAGTTCTTC. It translates to CANSLVRDSGSYNEQFF.

The rearrangement uses TRBV11-1 and TRBJ2-7; D not resolved. The CDR3 runs 13 residues. Looked up from germline, CDR1 is SGHAT and CDR2 is FQDESV (reference sequence). V dropped 2 bases and J dropped 6 bases, with 11 bases sitting between them. This CDR3 reads CASSLKSPREQYF. The CDR3 DNA follows: TGTGCCAGCAGCTTAAAATCGCCCCGCGAGCAGTACTTC. The entire variable domain, with the rest obtained from reference TRBV11-1 and TRBJ2-7, is as follows: EAEVAQSPRYKITEKSQAVAFWCDPISGHATLYWYRQILGQGPELLVQFQDESVVDDSQLPKDRFSAERLKGVDSTLKIQPAELGDSAMYLCASSLKSPREQYFGPGTRLTVT.

The chain uses TRBV6-6 and TRBJ2-1, with no clear D. The CDR3 is 16 amino acids. Germline CDR1 reads MNHNY; CDR2 reads SVGAGI (reference sequence). The V and J ends lost 6 bases and 0 bases respectively, with 15 bases between them. CDR3 protein: CASRLSIFSSYNEQFF. The CDR3, as DNA: TGTGCCAGCAGGCTTAGCATATTTAGCTCCTACAATGAGCAGTTCTTC.

In regard to this clonotype: The CDR3 does not end in the conserved phenylalanine or tryptophan, so this is likely a read error. This chain connects TRBV11-2 to TRBJ2-1; TRBD2 matches 7 bases. J gave up 3 bases and V 10 bases, and 15 bases lay outside the gene matches. The CDR3 has 16 amino acids. CDR1 is SGHAT, CDR2 FQNNGV, per germline. The CDR3, as DNA: TGTGCCAACAGTCAACTCCAGTCTAGCGGCTACAATGAGCAGTTCCTC. It is translated as CANSQLQSSGYNEQFL.

Note on this clonotype: This may be a read error: a much more frequent sequence differs by one nucleotide. The rearrangement links TRBV2 to TRBJ2-3; the D call may be TRBD1 or TRBD2 (5 bases each). The V gene's germline CDR1 is SNHLY and CDR2 FYNNEI. The length of the CDR3 is 15 residues. CDR3 nucleotide sequence: TGTGTCACCAAACCGAGCGGCCAGGGACCAGATACGCAGTATTTT. It translates to CVTKPSGQGPDTQYF. The variable domain in full, with the rest retrieved from reference TRBV2 and TRBJ2-3, is EPEVTQTPSHQVTQMGQEVILRCVPISNHLYFYWYRQILGQKVEFLVSFYNNEISEKSEIFDDQFSVERPDGSNFTLKIRSTKLEDSAMYFCVTKPSGQGPDTQYFGPGTRLTVL.

About this clonotype itself: At one boundary the junction diverges from the germline segment, which might be a read error. The J gene is TRBJ2-7, the V gene TRBV12-3 or TRBV12-4; D possibly corresponds to TRBD1 (6 bases). The length of the CDR3 is 12 residues. This CDR3 reads CASSFDRYEQYF. CDR3 DNA sequence: TGTGCTAGCAGTTTTGACAGGTACGAGCAGTATTTC.

This chain links TRBV4-2 with TRBJ2-1; the D gene is possibly TRBD1 (6 bases). The V gene's germline CDR1 is LGHNA and CDR2 YNFKEQ. The ends were cut back, 7 bases at V and 8 bases at J, with 15 bases in the middle. This CDR3 comprises 13 residues. In DNA, the CDR3 is TGTGCCAGCAACCGACAGGAGGCCGATGAGCAGTTCTTC. This codes for CASNRQEADEQFF.

Worth noting for this clonotype: At one of its ends the junction is not consistent with the germline gene, which may arise from a read error. The chain has TRBV11-1 and TRBJ2-1, with 16 bases matching TRBD2. Per germline, CDR1 SGHAT and CDR2 FQDESV (reference sequence). CDR3 length: 17 amino acids. The CDR3 DNA follows: TGTGCCAGCAGTCTGGGACTAGCGGGAGGGGTTGACAATGAACAGTTCTTC. Translation: CASSLGLAGGVDNEQFF.

In this sample, this clonotype turned up a few times. This clone may be a read error of a much larger clone one base away. The chain recombines TRBV10-1 with TRBJ2-7, with 8 positions matching TRBD2. J was trimmed by 4 bases and V by 4 bases; bases with no gene match: 12. The CDR3 runs 16 residues. Germline CDR1 reads WNHNN; CDR2 reads SYGVQD (reference sequence). Written as DNA, the CDR3 is TGCGCCAGCAGTGGTCCCAGCGGGAGTGGTTCGTACGAGCAGTACTTC. Translated, it gives CASSGPSGSGSYEQYF.

This clonotype was detected ten times or more. This rearrangement joins TRBV28 to TRBJ1-5; D gene uncertain. The V and J ends lost 6 bases and 4 bases respectively, with 25 bases between them. In germline, CDR1 is MDHEN, CDR2 SYDVKM. The CDR3 totals 18 residues. The CDR3 loop reads CASSPSIGLGSLNQPQHF. CDR3 in DNA: TGTGCCAGCAGCCCTAGTATCGGCCTGGGCAGCTTGAATCAGCCCCAGCATTTT.

On this clonotype: A single base separates this from a much larger clone, so it may be a read error. This chain links TRBV7-9 with TRBJ1-2, with D perhaps matching TRBD1 (5 bases). CDR1 is SEHNR and CDR2 is FQNEAQ in the germline V gene (reference sequence). This CDR3 has 15 amino acids. The V and J ends lost 5 bases and 1 base respectively, with 14 bases between them. CDR3 nucleotide sequence: TGTGCCAGCAGCCCCGGACGGGGGGTTAACTATGGCTACACCTTC. Its protein is CASSPGRGVNYGYTF.

Comment on this clonotype: Given the absence of the conserved phenylalanine or tryptophan at the CDR3 end, a read error is likely. J is TRBJ1-1 and V is TRBV11-2; TRBD1 matches at 9 bases. Germline V gene data show CDR1 as SGHAT and CDR2 as FQNNGV. The CDR3 loop spans 17 amino acids. V gave up 5 bases and J gave up 4 bases; unmatched junction bases: 14. CDR3 loop: CASSRMGGQGLGTEAFL. In DNA, the CDR3 is TGTGCCAGCAGCCGAATGGGGGGACAGGGCCTCGGCACTGAAGCTTTCCTT.

This sequence joins TRBV6-5 and TRBJ2-3, with TRBD2 identical over 7 bases. Trimming took 7 bases from V and 7 from J; bases not matched to a gene: 14. This CDR3 contains 15 residues. Germline assignment: CDR1 MNHEY and CDR2 SVGAGI. CDR3 sequence (DNA): TGTGCCAGCATCCCCCCGGGGGGTTACACGAATACGCAGTATTTT. This translates into CASIPPGGYTNTQYF.

On this clonotype: A junction end diverges from the germline sequence, so it may reflect a read error. CDR3 loop: CASSQGAGPETQYF. In nucleotides, the CDR3 is TGCGCCAGCAGCCAAGGGGCAGGGCCGGAGACCCAATACTTC. The chain recombines TRBV4-1 with TRBJ2-5, with a weak D call TRBD1 (5 bases). This CDR3 comprises 14 residues. The germline V gene encodes CDR1 MGHRA and CDR2 YSYEKL.

This clonotype has only one observation. An end of the junction differs from the germline gene, which may be a read error. CDR3 protein: CSVLNGQGASIDTHYF. For the CDR3, the DNA is TGCAGCGTTCTGAACGGACAGGGCGCTAGCATAGATACGCATTATTTT. The gene calls are TRBV29-1 and TRBJ2-3; 8 bases fit TRBD1. This CDR3 comprises 16 residues. Germline V gene data show CDR1 as SQVTM and CDR2 as ANQGSEA.

V is TRBV29-1 and J is TRBJ2-5; weak D call: TRBD2 (6 bases). CDR1 and CDR2 (germline): SQVTM, ANQGSEA. V was clipped by 7 bases and J by 5 bases, with 17 bases between them. This CDR3 has 13 residues. CDR3 nucleotides: TGCAGCGCTGGTGGGAGGACCGTTGAGACCCAGTACTTC. Amino acid sequence: CSAGGRTVETQYF. Combining the CDR3 with reference TRBV29-1 and TRBJ2-5 gives the whole variable domain SAVISQKPSRDICQRGTSLTIQCQVDSQVTMMFWYRQQPGQSLTLIATANQGSEATYESGFVIDKFPISRPNLTFSTLTVSNMSPEDSSIYLCSAGGRTVETQYFGPGTRLLVL.

About this clonotype: The junction shows a germline mismatch at one end, possibly a read error. The rearrangement links TRBV6-6 to TRBJ1-1; possibly TRBD1 for D (5 bases). Per germline, CDR1 MNHNY and CDR2 SVGAGI (reference sequence). The CDR3 contains 13 residues. The CDR3 here is CVSSYGQNTEAFF. The CDR3, as DNA: TGTGTCAGCAGTTATGGACAGAACACTGAAGCTTTCTTT.

In this sample, this clonotype turned up many times. This chain connects TRBV25-1 to TRBJ2-2; TRBD2 might be the D (5 bases). Trimming removed 5 bases from V and 3 bases from J, with 16 bases in between. The CDR3 is 16 amino acids. Germline CDR1 is MGHDK and CDR2 is SYGVNS. This CDR3 is CASSRLGLGDTGELFF. CDR3 bases: TGTGCCAGCAGTCGATTAGGGCTCGGGGACACCGGGGAGCTGTTTTTT.

With respect to this clonotype: The CDR3 ends on some other residue instead of the conserved phenylalanine or tryptophan, so this is likely a read error. The DNA is omitted, as the CDR3 cannot be located on it reliably, and the CDR3 follows TCRdb's listing. The rearrangement uses TRBV11-2 and TRBJ2-5; the listed D gene, TRBD1, was not tested against the DNA. Per germline, CDR1 SGHAT and CDR2 FQNNGV. The CDR3 is made up of 13 amino acids, end residues included. CDR3: CASSLDRDETQYL.

Note on this clonotype: Sequence at one end of the junction differs from germline and may be a read error. The chain is built from TRBV29-1 and TRBJ2-7, with D perhaps matching TRBD2 (5 bases). CDR3 length: 13 amino acids. The germline CDR1 and CDR2 sequences are SQVTM and ANQGSEA. The CDR3 here is CSVPRAEGYKQYF. CDR3 DNA: TGCAGCGTTCCCCGGGCAGAGGGCTACAAGCAGTACTTC.

For this clonotype: The CDR3 carries no conserved terminal phenylalanine or tryptophan, so it likely arises from a read error. CDR3 residues: CASGPLDRGLNTIYL. The CDR3, as DNA: TGTGCCAGCGGCCCATTGGACAGAGGGCTAAACACCATATATCTT. This chain joins TRBV11-2 and TRBJ1-3; D is perhaps TRBD1 (6 bases). This CDR3 region has 15 residues. Germline V gene lookup returns CDR1 SGHAT and CDR2 FQNNGV. V was cut by 8 bases and J by 6 bases, with 20 bases left in between.